The TCR beta chain under discussion was sequenced for a study of blood T cell repertoires in COVID-19. Study as a whole: Italy, Spain and the United States were the sources of the convalescent and acute COVID-19 samples.

Looked up from germline, CDR1 is SGDLS and CDR2 is YYNGEE. With V trimmed by 0 bases and J by 3 bases, 4 bases remained unmatched. The CDR3 covers 15 residues. Per the authors' pipeline: Reference gene primer amplification gave estimated nucleated cell counts. Profiling relied on immunoSEQ multiplex PCR, and the TCRdb table lists in-frame clones only, not all of them. V and J calls and clone size are given by that table; D and trimming were obtained from the DNA. The data contain around 99,000 clones, roughly 85% of them singletons. This clone showed up just a few times. The specimen sequenced was peripheral blood. This TCR derives from a woman between 55 and 75 years old with acute or convalescent COVID-19. This sequence joins TRBV9 and TRBJ1-2; 8 bases are a match to TRBD1. DNA of the CDR3: TGTGCCAGCAGCGTAGCGGACAGGGTGGACTATGGCTACACCTTC. Protein: CASSVADRVDYGYTF.